One sample yielded the 6 T cell receptor beta chains listed below, sequenced in a study of T cells expressing NK-cell markers. TCRdb re-called the 5' RACE reads and shows each CDR3 protein once, DNA omitted. This sample's table reports 250,000 to 300,000 distinct CDR3 sequences. Sequenced sample: blood T cells: a sorted CD56 or NKG2C T cell subset, CD4+ or CD8+ T cells, or bulk PBMC T cells (not recorded which). These receptors all come from a woman between 18 and 70 years old in good health.

The gene calls are TRBV27 and TRBJ2-5; TCRdb proposes TRBD1, but this gene call is untestable without DNA. Per the germline V gene, CDR1 is MNHEY and CDR2 is SMNVEV (reference sequence). The length of the CDR3 is 15 residues. This CDR3 is CASSLLGTEKETQYF.

The rearrangement uses TRBV28 and TRBJ2-1; TCRdb returns TRBD2, unconfirmable since there is no DNA. CDR3 length: 15 amino acids. In germline, CDR1 is MDHEN, CDR2 SYDVKM. CDR3 sequence reads: CASSLGTRIVNEQFF. Full variable domain (remainder filled in from reference TRBV28 and TRBJ2-1): DVKVTQSSRYLVKRTGEKVFLECVQDMDHENMFWYRQDPGLGLRLIYFSYDVKMKEKGDIPEGYSVSREKKERFSLILESASTNQTSMYLCASSLGTRIVNEQFFGPGTRLTVL.

The genes are TRBV12-3 or TRBV12-4 and TRBJ2-1; TCRdb gives TRBD2 as the D gene, but with no DNA this cannot be confirmed. This CDR3 spans 14 amino acids. The CDR3 sequence is CASSSGGGERRQFF.

The genes are TRBV7-2 and TRBJ2-2; TCRdb outputs TRBD2, but without DNA this stays unchecked. The CDR3 extends over 15 amino acids. Looked up from germline, CDR1 is SGHTA and CDR2 is FQGNSA. CDR3 region: CASSMQGGWTGELFF.

V is TRBV7-2 and J is TRBJ2-7; the D gene TCRdb calls, TRBD1, cannot be checked with no DNA. The CDR3 is made up of 14 amino acids. CDR1 and CDR2 from the germline V gene are SGHTA and FQGNSA. CDR3 in amino acids: CASTIQGGGYEQYF. The complete variable domain, with remaining parts taken from reference TRBV7-2 and TRBJ2-7, reads GAGVSQSPSNKVTEKGKDVELRCDPISGHTALYWYRQSLGQGLEFLIYFQGNSAPDKSGLPSDRFSAERTGGSVSTLTIQRTQQEDSAVYLCASTIQGGGYEQYFGPGTRLTVT.

J is TRBJ2-2 and V is TRBV29-1; TCRdb gives TRBD1 as the D gene, but with no DNA this cannot be confirmed. Germline V gene sequence: CDR1 SQVTM, CDR2 ANQGSEA. The length of the CDR3 is 11 residues. CDR3 region: CSQGVSGELFF.